The 16 T cell receptor beta chains given below trace back to one sample, sequenced in a study of T-cell memory formation after mild COVID-19. TCRdb called the 5' RACE reads again in MiXCR, with one record for every CDR3 protein. The sample yields roughly 280,000 distinct CDR3 sequences, around 8% seen once. The specimen sequenced was PBMCs or a T cell subset sorted from them (not recorded which). The receptors derive from a man aged 18 to 29 who had mild COVID-19 (a few samples of this study predate the infection). Cell type and time point are not known.

The CDR3 region has the DNA TGTGCCAGCAGACTAGCGGGGGGATCCCTGGAGACCCAGTACTTC. This sequence encodes CASRLAGGSLETQYF. The chain employs TRBV6-6 and TRBJ2-5; 12 nucleotides match TRBD2. The V and J ends lost 6 bases and 5 bases, in that order; junction bases with no gene match: 7. This CDR3 contains 15 residues. Germline CDR1 and CDR2: MNHNY and SVGAGI (reference sequence).

This clonotype occurred many times. The chain combines TRBV20-1 with TRBJ2-7; D is uncertain. Germline V gene data show CDR1 as DFQATT and CDR2 as SNEGSKA (reference sequence). CDR3 size: 11 residues. V was trimmed by 6 bases and J by 3 bases, leaving 9 bases between them. The CDR3 is CSAGASYEQYF. The CDR3 DNA follows: TGCAGTGCCGGCGCCAGCTACGAGCAGTACTTC.

This clonotype came up many times. This chain connects TRBV4-3 to TRBJ1-4; TRBD1 is a possible D gene (6 bases). The V end lost 4 bases, the J end lost 7 bases, and 16 bases lay between the germline ends. The CDR3 contains 15 residues. In germline, CDR1 is LGHNA, CDR2 YSLEER. CDR3 region: CASSRSSGAREKLFF. In nucleotides, the CDR3 is TGCGCCAGCAGCCGTTCCTCAGGGGCGCGTGAAAAACTGTTTTTT.

The sample holds a few counts of this clonotype. The chain carries TRBV9 and TRBJ1-2; D gene uncertain. CDR1 SGDLS and CDR2 YYNGEE come from the germline V gene. Trimming pared 3 bases from V and 3 bases from J, leaving 39 bases between. The CDR3 has 23 amino acids. CDR3 amino acids: CASSESGGAQVGNTVGLYYGYTF. CDR3 sequence (DNA): TGTGCCAGCAGCGAAAGCGGCGGAGCCCAAGTGGGGAACACAGTAGGACTATACTATGGCTACACCTTC.

The gene calls are TRBV4-3 and TRBJ1-2; 8 bases match TRBD1. V dropped 1 base and J dropped 4; count of bases not matched to a gene: 8. CDR3 length: 16 residues. CDR1 and CDR2 (germline): LGHNA, YSLEER. The CDR3 is CASSQAPGQGLYGYTF. The CDR3 nucleotides are TGCGCCAGCAGCCAAGCCCCCGGACAGGGACTCTATGGCTACACCTTC.

This clonotype was counted only a few times. The rearrangement links TRBV7-9 to TRBJ2-2; 8 bases fit TRBD1. Germline V gene sequence: CDR1 SEHNR, CDR2 FQNEAQ (reference sequence). CDR3 length equals 16 residues. V lost 6 bases and J lost 2; bases outside the gene matches: 8. The CDR3 sequence is CASRGPGQDNTGELFF. CDR3 in DNA: TGTGCCAGCAGGGGTCCGGGACAGGACAACACCGGGGAGCTGTTTTTT.

This clonotype was recorded at least ten times. The chain uses TRBV5-1 and TRBJ2-5; unclear D gene. The CDR3 is made up of 15 amino acids. Germline CDR1 SGHRS, CDR2 YFSETQ. With 1 base removed from V and 3 bases from J, the gap between germline ends came to 13 bases. In DNA form, the CDR3 reads TGCGCCAGCAGCTTGATCGACACCAAGAAAGAGACCCAGTACTTC. It encodes CASSLIDTKKETQYF.

This clonotype has just a few counts. The V and J genes are TRBV14 and TRBJ2-7; 12 bases fit TRBD1. Germline CDR1 reads SGHDN; CDR2 reads FVKESK. This CDR3 has 15 amino acids. The J segment lost 3 bases and the V segment lost 4 bases, leaving 4 bases of the junction unmatched. The CDR3 DNA is TGTGCCAGCAGCCCGGGGACAGGGGGCATCTACGAGCAGTACTTC. Protein sequence: CASSPGTGGIYEQYF.

The table lists this clonotype with many counts. This chain connects TRBV5-1 to TRBJ2-1, with 10 bases aligning to TRBD2. The CDR3 is 15 residues long. In germline, CDR1 is SGHRS, CDR2 YFSETQ. Trimming removed 2 bases from V and 2 bases from J; junction bases left unmatched: 1. The chain's CDR3 is CASSLLAGTYNEQFF. In DNA form, the CDR3 reads TGCGCCAGCAGCTTACTAGCGGGGACCTACAATGAGCAGTTCTTC.

The chain recombines TRBV4-2 with TRBJ1-2; 7 nucleotides line up with TRBD1. This CDR3 has 15 residues. V gave up 3 bases and J gave up 2 bases; unmatched junction bases: 6. Germline V CDR1 and CDR2: LGHNA, YNFKEQ. This CDR3 reads CASSQRTGINYGYTF. The CDR3 DNA follows: TGTGCCAGCAGCCAGCGGACAGGAATAAACTATGGCTACACCTTC.

This clonotype was counted at least ten times. The chain uses TRBV5-6 and TRBJ2-4, with D perhaps TRBD1 or TRBD2 (5 bases each). There are 14 residues in the CDR3. Germline lookup yields CDR1 SGHDT and CDR2 YYEEEE. V dropped 7 bases and J dropped 5 bases, with 16 bases sitting between them. CDR3 sequence reads: CASVRRDGENIQYF. The CDR3 DNA reads as TGTGCCAGCGTCCGCCGGGACGGAGAAAACATTCAGTACTTC.

V is TRBV27 and J is TRBJ2-5; 7 bases agree with TRBD1. There are 14 residues in the CDR3. Germline V gene data show CDR1 as MNHEY and CDR2 as SMNVEV (reference sequence). After removal of 5 bases from V and 7 bases from J, the junction contained 10 bases not matched to a gene. CDR3 loop: CASSPDRAQGTQYF. The CDR3 DNA reads as TGTGCCAGCAGTCCTGACAGGGCCCAGGGGACCCAGTACTTC.

In its sample, this clonotype was seen a few times. The chain uses TRBV29-1 and TRBJ2-3, with 8 nucleotides matching TRBD2. The CDR3 is made up of 16 amino acids. The germline V gene has CDR1 SQVTM and CDR2 ANQGSEA. J was trimmed by 4 bases and V by 2 bases; bases with no gene match: 11. The CDR3 sequence is CSVEPWTSSSPDTQYF. The CDR3 nucleotides read TGCAGCGTTGAACCTTGGACTAGCAGCTCCCCAGATACGCAGTATTTT.

This clonotype was counted a few times. This chain joins TRBV20-1 and TRBJ2-5; unclear D gene. V was clipped by 1 base and J by 5 bases, with 8 bases between them. This CDR3 contains 12 residues. Germline CDR1 is DFQATT and CDR2 is SNEGSKA (reference sequence). The CDR3 here is CSARGSGETQYF. Here the CDR3 DNA reads TGCAGTGCTAGAGGAAGTGGTGAGACCCAGTACTTC.

This clonotype was observed a few times. J is TRBJ1-6 and V is TRBV14, with no clear D. The germline V gene encodes CDR1 SGHDN and CDR2 FVKESK. V was pared by 4 bases and J by 10 bases, with 11 bases between. The CDR3 has 13 residues. The CDR3 DNA reads TGTGCCAGCAGCCGGGATATCGCATCACCCCTCCACTTT. It encodes CASSRDIASPLHF. The full variable domain, completed using reference TRBV14 and TRBJ1-6, is EAGVTQFPSHSVIEKGQTVTLRCDPISGHDNLYWYRRVMGKEIKFLLHFVKESKQDESGMPNNRFLAERTGGTYSTLKVQPAELEDSGVYFCASSRDIASPLHFGNGTRLTVT.

The gene calls are TRBV5-1 and TRBJ1-4; TRBD1 matches at 8 bases. This CDR3 region has 16 residues. Germline assignment: CDR1 SGHRS and CDR2 YFSETQ. Losses at the gene ends were 0 bases for V and 6 bases for J; bases not matched to a gene: 7. In nucleotides, the CDR3 is TGCGCCAGCAGCTTGGCCCCGCAGGGGGCGGATGAAAAACTGTTTTTT. Residues: CASSLAPQGADEKLFF.